Below, 11 T cell receptor beta chains from the same sample are listed, as sequenced in a study of blood T cell repertoires in COVID-19. Sequencing was performed with immunoSEQ multiplex PCR; in TCRdb, only in-frame clones are kept and a portion is missing. The table records about 140,000 clones, roughly 80% of them present only once. The sequencing sample was made of peripheral blood. These receptors were taken from a man aged 70-80 years who had recovered from COVID-19.

In DNA form, the CDR3 reads TGTGCCAGCAGTTTGACTAGCGGGGACAATGAGCAGTTCTTC. As protein: CASSLTSGDNEQFF. The chain recombines TRBV2 with TRBJ2-1, with 11 bases lining up with TRBD2. Unmatched junction bases numbered 2, after V lost 5 bases and J lost 5 bases. The CDR3 has 14 amino acids. CDR1 SNHLY and CDR2 FYNNEI come from the germline V gene.

This clone was detected only once. The chain couples TRBV12-5 to TRBJ1-4, with a weak D call TRBD1 (5 bases). The CDR3 is made up of 16 amino acids. V was clipped by 0 bases and J by 4 bases, with 12 bases between them. Per germline, CDR1 LGHNT and CDR2 FRNRAP. The CDR3, as DNA: TGTGCTAGTGGTTTGGTAATCGGACACATTAATGAAAAACTGTTTTTT. Residues: CASGLVIGHINEKLFF.

V gene TRBV7-2 combines with J gene TRBJ2-2; 7 bases are a match to TRBD1. J lost 1 base, V lost 9 bases, and 2 bases had no gene match. The CDR3 length is 13 residues. Looked up from germline, CDR1 is SGHTA and CDR2 is FQGNSA. The CDR3 is CASGTVNTGELFF. DNA of the CDR3: TGTGCCAGTGGGACAGTGAACACCGGGGAGCTGTTTTTT.

This chain uses TRBV27 with TRBJ2-7; tentative D call: TRBD2 (6 bases). Trimming removed 5 bases from V and 3 bases from J, with 20 bases in between. Germline values: CDR1 MNHEY, CDR2 SMNVEV (reference sequence). This CDR3 is 16 amino acids long. In DNA form, the CDR3 reads TGTGCCAGCAGTCCCCACGGGTCCGGCGGGAACTACGAGCAGTACTTC. It is translated as CASSPHGSGGNYEQYF.

The chain is built from TRBV10-3 and TRBJ1-2; no firm D call. The CDR3 extends over 13 amino acids. Germline lookup yields CDR1 ENHRY and CDR2 SYGVKD. V lost 6 bases, J lost 6 bases, and 14 bases lay in between. The chain's CDR3 is CAIRFQELDGYTF. The CDR3 region has the DNA TGTGCCATCAGGTTCCAGGAATTGGATGGCTACACCTTC.

The V call is TRBV20-1, the J call TRBJ1-6; a possible D gene is TRBD1 (6 bases). CDR1 is DFQATT and CDR2 is SNEGSKA in the germline V gene (reference sequence). The CDR3 has 14 amino acids. V gave up 3 bases and J gave up 7 bases, with 13 bases separating them. In DNA, the CDR3 is TGCAGTGCTAGTAGCCAGGGGAAAAATTCACCCCTCCACTTT. Translated: CSASSQGKNSPLHF.

Comments on this clone: The identical CDR3 is also encoded by other nucleotide sequences in the sample. The chain has TRBV12-3 or TRBV12-4 and TRBJ2-7; 7 positions agree with TRBD2. J gave up 4 bases and V 0 bases, and 0 bases lay outside the gene matches. This CDR3 spans 13 amino acids. The CDR3 bases are TGTGCCAGCAGTTTAGCCGGGGGGTACGAGCAGTACTTC. Protein sequence: CASSLAGGYEQYF.

This chain joins TRBV9 and TRBJ2-2; D is unresolved. Deletions cut 4 bases from V and 3 bases from J, with 10 bases between. CDR3 length: 14 residues. Germline loops: CDR1 SGDLS, CDR2 YYNGEE. The CDR3: CASSPHGDTGELFF. The CDR3 region has the DNA TGTGCCAGCAGCCCCCACGGAGACACCGGGGAGCTGTTTTTT.

This chain joins TRBV6-5 and TRBJ1-2, with 10 bases fitting TRBD1. The junction had 3 bases not matched to a gene; V was cut back by 2 bases and J by 0 bases. CDR3 size: 16 residues. From germline, CDR1 is MNHEY and CDR2 SVGAGI. Here the CDR3 DNA reads TGTGCCAGCAGTTACGGCGGACAGGGGGCTAACTATGGCTACACCTTC. Amino acid sequence: CASSYGGQGANYGYTF.

The CDR3: CASSLAPLAPSHTQYF. As DNA, the CDR3 is TGTGCCAGCAGCTTAGCTCCACTAGCCCCTAGCCATACGCAGTATTTT. J is TRBJ2-3 and V is TRBV7-9, with D possibly being TRBD2 (6 bases). Germline V CDR1 and CDR2: SEHNR, FQNEAQ (reference sequence). The CDR3 contains 16 residues. V lost 0 bases and J 7 bases, leaving 17 bases between the germline ends.

The chain employs TRBV6-2 or TRBV6-3 and TRBJ2-2; D is perhaps TRBD2 (5 bases). The CDR3 spans 16 residues. Germline lookup yields CDR1 MNHEY and CDR2 SVGEGT. V was clipped by 2 bases and J by 1 base, with 11 bases between them. As DNA, the CDR3 is TGTGCCAGCAGTTACGGGGAAAGCGGGAACACCGGGGAGCTGTTTTTT. Residues: CASSYGESGNTGELFF.